These 27 T cell receptor beta chains share one sample of origin, sequenced in a study of long-term antiretroviral therapy in people with HIV. A v3.0 immunoSEQ assay was performed at survey level. Sequencing was performed with immunoSEQ multiplex PCR; in TCRdb, only in-frame clones are kept and a portion is missing. The table shows under 30,000 clones, with 79% occurring only once. This specimen was unsorted PBMCs, taken 2.1 years after starting antiretroviral therapy. These receptor sequences come from a man aged 25 to 40 with HIV.

V is TRBV6-5 and J is TRBJ1-4; D is unclear. The CDR3 runs to 14 residues. CDR1 and CDR2 from the germline V gene are MNHEY and SVGAGI. Deletions cut 2 bases from V and 7 bases from J, with 11 bases between. DNA of the CDR3: TGTGCCAGCAGTTACGGGTCAGTGGGTGAAAAACTGTTTTTT. This translates into CASSYGSVGEKLFF.

The chain recombines TRBV7-9 with TRBJ2-7; D ambiguous. The CDR3 extends over 13 amino acids. Trimming stripped 5 bases from V and 4 bases from J, with 12 bases between. The V gene's germline CDR1 is SEHNR and CDR2 FQNEAQ (reference sequence). The CDR3 sequence: CASSPRWGYEQYF. The CDR3, as DNA: TGTGCCAGCAGCCCTAGGTGGGGTTACGAGCAGTACTTC.

The chain recombines TRBV30 with TRBJ2-5; 13 bases fit TRBD2. The CDR3 is made up of 18 amino acids. Per the germline V gene, CDR1 is GTSNPN and CDR2 is SVGIG (reference sequence). With V trimmed by 2 bases and J by 9 bases, 18 bases remained unmatched. This CDR3 is CAWSSTQPGLAGREAQYF. The CDR3 nucleotides read TGTGCCTGGAGTTCCACCCAGCCGGGACTAGCGGGACGCGAGGCCCAGTACTTC.

The rearrangement joins TRBV6-5 to TRBJ1-1; maybe TRBD1 (5 bases). The CDR3 length is 16 residues. Germline values: CDR1 MNHEY, CDR2 SVGAGI. V was trimmed by 4 bases and J by 4 bases, leaving 19 bases between them. The CDR3 protein is CASSSPLSGGSTEAFF. For the CDR3, the DNA is TGTGCCAGCAGTTCACCTCTAAGTGGGGGGAGCACTGAAGCTTTCTTT.

The V and J genes are TRBV7-6 and TRBJ1-3, with D unclear. V was cut by 1 base and J by 0 bases, with 19 bases left in between. CDR3 length: 19 residues. Germline CDR1 SGHVS, CDR2 FNYEAQ. CDR3 nucleotides: TGTGCCAGCAGCTTAGATTCGGGGTTTTCGGGAAACTCTGGAAACACCATATATTTT. Amino acid sequence: CASSLDSGFSGNSGNTIYF. The full variable domain, in which reference TRBV7-6 and TRBJ1-3 provide the parts outside the CDR3, is GAGVSQSPRYKVTKRGQDVALRCDPISGHVSLYWYRQALGQGPEFLTYFNYEAQQDKSGLPNDRFSAERPEGSISTLTIQRTEQRDSAMYRCASSLDSGFSGNSGNTIYFGEGSWLTVV.

This clone was seen only a few times. This chain's CDR3 is CASSQETGSSQFF. CDR3 sequence (DNA): TGTGCCAGCAGCCAAGAGACAGGTTCCAGCCAGTTCTTC. The chain carries TRBV14 and TRBJ2-1, with D perhaps matching TRBD1 (6 bases). Germline CDR1 and CDR2: SGHDN and FVKESK. V was pared by 0 bases and J by 13 bases, with 13 bases between. The CDR3 contains 13 residues.

V and J are TRBV30 and TRBJ2-3; D tentatively reads TRBD1 or TRBD2 (5 bases each). The V gene lost 6 bases and the J gene lost 6 bases, with 25 bases spanning the gap. CDR1 is GTSNPN and CDR2 is SVGIG in the germline V gene (reference sequence). CDR3 length equals 16 residues. The CDR3 coding sequence is TGTGCCTGTACTACTGTCCGGGGCCGGGGTTCTGATACGCAGTATTTT. As protein: CACTTVRGRGSDTQYF.

The CDR3 bases are TGTGCCTGGAGTTCCCACCGGAGCACAGATACGCAGTATTTT. This codes for CAWSSHRSTDTQYF. The chain has TRBV30 and TRBJ2-3; D remains ambiguous. Germline V gene lookup returns CDR1 GTSNPN and CDR2 SVGIG (reference sequence). CDR3 length equals 14 residues. Trimming removed 2 bases from V and 0 bases from J, with 9 bases in between.

The V and J genes are TRBV25-1 and TRBJ1-4; D perhaps matches TRBD1 (6 bases). Trimming removed 6 bases at V and 8 bases at J, with 19 bases between. In germline, CDR1 is MGHDK, CDR2 SYGVNS. The CDR3 totals 15 residues. CDR3 amino acids: CASSGWGQRDEKLFF. The DNA of the CDR3 is TGTGCCAGCAGCGGATGGGGACAAAGAGACGAAAAACTGTTTTTT.

The chain employs TRBV6-6 and TRBJ2-7, with D unresolved. With 0 bases removed from V and 4 bases from J, the gap between germline ends came to 4 bases. The germline V gene has CDR1 MNHNY and CDR2 SVGAGI (reference sequence). There are 12 residues in the CDR3. CDR3 DNA sequence: TGTGCCAGCAGTTACTCGTCGTACGAGCAGTACTTC. Translating gives CASSYSSYEQYF.

This chain joins TRBV19 and TRBJ1-5; D perhaps matches TRBD1 (6 bases). The CDR3 covers 16 residues. Trimming shortened V by 8 bases and J by 1 base, and 18 bases separated the two germline ends. The V gene's germline CDR1 is LNHDA and CDR2 SQIVND (reference sequence). In DNA form, the CDR3 reads TGTGCCAGTCGTTGGACAGTGAGTTCCAGCAATCAGCCCCAGCATTTT. Protein sequence: CASRWTVSSSNQPQHF. Based on the CDR3 plus reference TRBV19 and TRBJ1-5, the full variable domain is DGGITQSPKYLFRKEGQNVTLSCEQNLNHDAMYWYRQDPGQGLRLIYYSQIVNDFQKGDIAEGYSVSREKKESFPLTVTSAQKNPTAFYLCASRWTVSSSNQPQHFGDGTRLSIL.

This chain uses TRBV7-9 with TRBJ2-7; either TRBD1 or TRBD2 may fit D (5 bases each). Germline-derived CDR1 and CDR2 are SEHNR and FQNEAQ (reference sequence). The CDR3 consists of 12 residues. V was clipped by 1 base and J by 5 bases, with 6 bases between them. The CDR3 DNA reads as TGTGCCAGCAGCTTAGGAGGGGACGAGCAGTACTTC. This sequence encodes CASSLGGDEQYF.

V is TRBV5-4 and J is TRBJ2-2, with D possibly being TRBD1 or TRBD2 (5 bases each). Germline V lookup: CDR1 SGHNT, CDR2 YYREEE (reference sequence). Trimming pared 0 bases from V and 6 bases from J, leaving 9 bases between. The CDR3 runs to 14 residues. The CDR3 region has the DNA TGTGCCAGCAGCTTGGAGGGGAGAGCCGGGGAGCTGTTTTTT. It translates to CASSLEGRAGELFF.

This clone has only one observation. The rearrangement joins TRBV28 to TRBJ1-5, with D uncertain. The CDR3 runs 12 residues. Germline V lookup: CDR1 MDHEN, CDR2 SYDVKM. V was trimmed by 5 bases and J by 5 bases, leaving 7 bases between them. The CDR3, as DNA: TGTGCCAGCAGTCCAGGCCATCAGCCCCAGCATTTT. Residues: CASSPGHQPQHF.

J is TRBJ1-5 and V is TRBV10-3; a possible D gene is TRBD1 (5 bases). Germline V gene lookup returns CDR1 ENHRY and CDR2 SYGVKD. V shed 10 bases and J shed 6 bases, with 19 bases lying between them. This CDR3 spans 14 amino acids. The CDR3, as DNA: TGTGCCACCCTAGAACCGGGGCCGAGTCAGCCCCAGCATTTT. This gives the protein CATLEPGPSQPQHF.

On this clone itself: In the same sample, other DNA sequences code for this CDR3. The gene calls are TRBV13 and TRBJ2-7, with D unclear. The CDR3 has 12 residues. With 6 bases removed from V and 0 bases from J, the gap between germline ends came to 6 bases. The germline V gene encodes CDR1 PRHDT and CDR2 FYEKMQ (reference sequence). The CDR3: CASSRSSYEQYF. The CDR3 coding sequence is TGTGCCAGCAGTCGAAGCTCCTACGAGCAGTACTTC.

The chain carries TRBV28 and TRBJ2-1, with D perhaps TRBD2 (5 bases). Trimming shortened V by 1 base and J by 5 bases, and 18 bases separated the two germline ends. CDR3 length equals 17 residues. CDR1 and CDR2 (germline): MDHEN, SYDVKM. The CDR3: CASSLSATGLQDNEQFF. Here the CDR3 DNA reads TGTGCCAGCAGTTTATCGGCTACTGGACTGCAGGACAATGAGCAGTTCTTC.

CDR3 loop: CASSLSGLAGEGDEQFF. CDR3 bases: TGTGCCAGCAGTTTATCGGGACTAGCGGGAGAAGGCGATGAGCAGTTCTTC. This rearrangement joins TRBV28 to TRBJ2-1; 14 bases line up with TRBD2. The length of the CDR3 is 17 residues. The germline V gene encodes CDR1 MDHEN and CDR2 SYDVKM. After removal of 1 base from V and 8 bases from J, the junction contained 7 bases not matched to a gene.

The V call is TRBV13, the J call TRBJ2-3, with 13 bases fitting TRBD2. Losses at the gene ends were 0 bases for V and 4 bases for J; bases not matched to a gene: 4. Per the germline V gene, CDR1 is PRHDT and CDR2 is FYEKMQ (reference sequence). CDR3 length: 17 amino acids. CDR3 DNA: TGTGCCAGCAGCTTAGGGGGACTAGCGGGGCGCTCAGATACGCAGTATTTT. This translates into CASSLGGLAGRSDTQYF.

The chain has TRBV5-1 and TRBJ1-1, with D perhaps matching TRBD1 (5 bases). CDR3 length: 14 residues. Germline V CDR1 and CDR2: SGHRS, YFSETQ. Between the trimmed V and J ends, which lost 4 bases and 1 base, there was a span of 11 bases. The CDR3 sequence: CASSLRGANTEAFF. The CDR3 DNA sequence: TGCGCCAGCAGCCTAAGGGGCGCGAACACTGAAGCTTTCTTT.

This sequence joins TRBV19 and TRBJ1-3, with D unclear. V was clipped by 3 bases and J by 3 bases, with 6 bases between them. Germline V gives CDR1 LNHDA, CDR2 SQIVND (reference sequence). This CDR3 is 13 amino acids long. The CDR3 protein is CASSMLFGNTIYF. The CDR3 DNA follows: TGTGCCAGTAGTATGTTATTTGGAAACACCATATATTTT.

The rearrangement links TRBV6-6 to TRBJ2-3; TRBD2 matches 10 bases. Germline-derived CDR1 and CDR2 are MNHNY and SVGAGI (reference sequence). This CDR3 is 16 amino acids long. Trimming cost V 2 bases and J 4 bases; bases outside gene matches: 6. Here the CDR3 reads CASSYPSGSVPDTQYF. CDR3 in DNA: TGTGCCAGCAGTTACCCTAGCGGGAGCGTCCCAGATACGCAGTATTTT.

The J gene is TRBJ2-7, the V gene TRBV11-2; a possible D gene is TRBD2 (5 bases). The CDR3 length is 12 residues. Between the trimmed V and J ends, which lost 5 bases and 4 bases, there was a span of 9 bases. CDR1 is SGHAT and CDR2 is FQNNGV in the germline V gene. In nucleotides, the CDR3 is TGTGCCAGCAGCCCCCCGGGGTACGAGCAGTACTTC. Translated: CASSPPGYEQYF.

J is TRBJ1-2 and V is TRBV10-3; D is ambiguous. CDR1 and CDR2 from the germline V gene are ENHRY and SYGVKD. The V end lost 6 bases, the J end lost 3 bases, and 23 bases lay between the germline ends. The CDR3 is 17 amino acids. The CDR3 DNA reads TGTGCCATCAGCCCACGGTTGGACCTCAAAGCCCACTATGGCTACACCTTC. This encodes CAISPRLDLKAHYGYTF.

This clone came up a few times. The chain couples TRBV5-1 to TRBJ1-2; D remains ambiguous. Per germline, CDR1 SGHRS and CDR2 YFSETQ. The V gene lost 0 bases and the J gene lost 6 bases, with 6 bases spanning the gap. This CDR3 is built from 12 residues. CDR3 protein: CASSLDWDGYTF. In nucleotides, the CDR3 is TGCGCCAGCAGCTTGGACTGGGATGGCTACACCTTC.

This clone showed up just a few times. The rearrangement links TRBV7-2 to TRBJ2-2, with 7 bases identical to TRBD2. From germline, CDR1 is SGHTA and CDR2 FQGNSA. The V and J ends lost 2 bases and 2 bases, in that order; junction bases with no gene match: 14. The CDR3 is 19 amino acids. The CDR3 is CASSLRAGVGSFNTGELFF. CDR3 DNA: TGTGCCAGCAGCTTACGCGCGGGAGTCGGCAGCTTCAACACCGGGGAGCTGTTTTTT.

The gene calls are TRBV5-1 and TRBJ2-6; D is possibly TRBD1 (7 bases). CDR3 length: 18 amino acids. Trimming took 3 bases from V and 5 from J, leaving 21 bases between them. Germline V gives CDR1 SGHRS, CDR2 YFSETQ. This chain's CDR3 is CASSSAGQSLGRANVLTF. As DNA, the CDR3 is TGCGCCAGCAGCTCCGCGGGACAGTCCTTAGGTAGGGCCAACGTCCTGACTTTC.